These 14 T cell receptor beta chains share one sample of origin, sequenced in a study of human T cells and chemical hapten exposure. TCRdb re-analysed the RACE reads in MiXCR, keeping a single row per CDR3 protein. The sample holds about 350,000 distinct CDR3 sequences, about 5% seen once. Time point reported: pre-sensitization, week 0. Treatment reported: therapeutic diphenylcyclopropenone sensitization with weekly scalp DPC. The sample was whole blood, taken in connection with sensitization to the hapten diphenylcyclopropenone (DPC). The receptors were gathered from a woman under 30 with alopecia areata. Some clones in this sample may be carry-over from other donors' samples.

The CDR3 here is CASSPIGLNTEAFF. CDR3 coding DNA: TGTGCCAGCAGCCCCATAGGTCTGAACACTGAAGCTTTCTTT. The J gene is TRBJ1-1, the V gene TRBV7-3, with no clear D. The length of the CDR3 is 14 residues. The V gene lost 5 bases and the J gene lost 0 bases, with 10 bases spanning the gap. Germline values: CDR1 SGHTA, CDR2 FQGTGA.

This clonotype occurred many times. This chain connects TRBV20-1 to TRBJ1-1; D ambiguous. Germline assignment: CDR1 DFQATT and CDR2 SNEGSKA (reference sequence). The CDR3 contains 15 residues. Trimming took off 6 bases at V and 0 bases at J, with 17 bases between the two ends. CDR3: CSAGRVLELNTEAFF. DNA of the CDR3: TGCAGTGCAGGGAGGGTGTTGGAGTTGAACACTGAAGCTTTCTTT.

The CDR3 nucleotides read TGCAGTGCTAGAGACATACGGACAGGGAGGCATGAGCAGTTCTTC. As protein: CSARDIRTGRHEQFF. The chain employs TRBV20-1 and TRBJ2-1, with 8 bases lining up with TRBD1. V trimming: 0 bases; J trimming: 8 bases; junction bases outside the gene matches: 9. CDR1 is DFQATT, CDR2 SNEGSKA, per germline (reference sequence). The CDR3 is 15 amino acids.

The chain joins TRBV15 to TRBJ2-7; D remains unclear. The germline V gene encodes CDR1 LNHNV and CDR2 YYDKDF (reference sequence). CDR3 length: 13 residues. The ends were cut back, 0 bases at V and 0 bases at J, with 3 bases in the middle. CDR3 DNA sequence: TGTGCCACCAGCAGAGATAGCTCCTACGAGCAGTACTTC. Translating gives CATSRDSSYEQYF. The full variable domain, rest sourced from reference TRBV15 and TRBJ2-7, is DAMVIQNPRYQVTQFGKPVTLSCSQTLNHNVMYWYQQKSSQAPKLLFHYYDKDFNNEADTPDNFQSRRPNTSFCFLDIRSPGLGDTAMYLCATSRDSSYEQYFGPGTRLTVT.

This clonotype was found many times. The rearrangement links TRBV20-1 to TRBJ2-4; D possibly matches TRBD1 or TRBD2 (5 bases each). This CDR3 has 11 residues. Per the germline V gene, CDR1 is DFQATT and CDR2 is SNEGSKA (reference sequence). CDR3 DNA sequence: TGCTCGACCCAGAGGGGAAACATTCAGTACTTC. It codes for CSTQRGNIQYF.

The table lists this clonotype with a few counts. CDR3 protein: CASSGAGLPSGPKDTQYF. CDR3 in DNA: TGCGCCAGCAGCGGGGCTGGCCTGCCTAGCGGCCCAAAAGATACGCAGTATTTT. This rearrangement joins TRBV5-1 to TRBJ2-3; 7 bases are a match to TRBD2. The CDR3 length is 18 residues. Germline V gene lookup returns CDR1 SGHRS and CDR2 YFSETQ. V shed 4 bases, J shed 5 bases, and the junction held 19 bases outside the gene matches.

This clonotype occurred a few times. The chain combines TRBV5-1 with TRBJ1-4; D uncertain. The germline V and J ends were trimmed by 0 bases and 3 bases, with 9 bases remaining between them. This CDR3 spans 15 amino acids. The germline V gene has CDR1 SGHRS and CDR2 YFSETQ. This chain's CDR3 is CASSLVSGANEKLFF. CDR3 DNA sequence: TGCGCCAGCAGCTTGGTATCGGGAGCTAATGAAAAACTGTTTTTT.

This clonotype showed up just a few times. V gene TRBV3-1 combines with J gene TRBJ1-2; D remains unclear. CDR1 and CDR2 (germline): LGHDT, YNNKEL (reference sequence). V dropped 3 bases and J dropped 4 bases, with 9 bases sitting between them. This CDR3 contains 13 residues. CDR3 nucleotides: TGTGCCAGCAGCCAGACGGAGAGCTATGGCTACACCTTC. Protein: CASSQTESYGYTF.

As regards this clonotype: The junction shows a germline mismatch at one end, possibly a read error. The chain uses TRBV6-2 or TRBV6-3 and TRBJ2-7; 8 nucleotides match TRBD1. The CDR3 spans 15 residues. Germline CDR1 and CDR2: MNHEY and SVGEGT. The DNA for the CDR3 is TGTGCCAGCAGTTCCGGACAGGGATTCACCTACGAGCAGCACTTC. The encoded protein is CASSSGQGFTYEQHF.

This clonotype was detected a few times. The V gene is TRBV6-5, the J gene TRBJ2-7; D could derive from TRBD1 or TRBD2 (5 bases each). Germline V gives CDR1 MNHEY, CDR2 SVGAGI. V dropped 0 bases and J dropped 7 bases, with 13 bases sitting between them. The CDR3 totals 14 residues. CDR3: CASSYSRGRGEQYF. In DNA, the CDR3 is TGTGCCAGCAGTTACTCGAGGGGCCGAGGGGAGCAGTACTTC.

The table lists this clonotype with a few counts. The chain recombines TRBV4-3 with TRBJ2-2, with 8 nucleotides matching TRBD1. The germline gives CDR1 LGHNA, CDR2 YSLEER. V trimming: 4 bases; J trimming: 5 bases; junction bases outside the gene matches: 9. The CDR3 covers 16 residues. CDR3 DNA sequence: TGCGCCAGCAGCCCTGGACAGGGCGTAGGTACCGGGGAGCTGTTTTTT. Amino acids: CASSPGQGVGTGELFF.

The chain employs TRBV6-5 and TRBJ2-7; the D call may be TRBD1 or TRBD2 (5 bases each). The length of the CDR3 is 15 residues. Trimming took off 0 bases at V and 5 bases at J, with 14 bases between the two ends. Germline CDR1 MNHEY, CDR2 SVGAGI. The CDR3 DNA reads TGTGCCAGCAGTTACTCCCCCGGGGCGAAGGACGAGCAGTACTTC. Translated, it gives CASSYSPGAKDEQYF.

The V gene is TRBV12-5, the J gene TRBJ1-5; TRBD1 matches at 8 bases. In germline, CDR1 is LGHNT, CDR2 FRNRAP. Germline trimming cut 6 bases from V and 2 bases from J; bases unmatched to any gene: 15. CDR3 length: 18 residues. The CDR3 DNA reads TGTGCTAGTGGCCTACTCATTAGCCGGACAGGGCGCAATCAGCCCCAGCATTTT. Amino acid sequence: CASGLLISRTGRNQPQHF. Full variable domain (rest looked up from reference TRBV12-5 and TRBJ1-5): DARVTQTPRHKVTEMGQEVTMRCQPILGHNTVFWYRQTMMQGLELLAYFRNRAPLDDSGMPKDRFSAEMPDATLATLKIQPSEPRDSAVYFCASGLLISRTGRNQPQHFGDGTRLSIL.

In its sample, this clonotype was seen many times. The V gene is TRBV10-2, the J gene TRBJ1-4; D is uncertain. The germline V and J ends were trimmed by 3 bases and 4 bases, with 9 bases remaining between them. The CDR3 contains 14 residues. Germline lookup yields CDR1 WSHSY and CDR2 SAAADI. CDR3 bases: TGCGCCAGCAGTGATAGGACGGTTAATGAAAAACTGTTTTTT. It encodes CASSDRTVNEKLFF.